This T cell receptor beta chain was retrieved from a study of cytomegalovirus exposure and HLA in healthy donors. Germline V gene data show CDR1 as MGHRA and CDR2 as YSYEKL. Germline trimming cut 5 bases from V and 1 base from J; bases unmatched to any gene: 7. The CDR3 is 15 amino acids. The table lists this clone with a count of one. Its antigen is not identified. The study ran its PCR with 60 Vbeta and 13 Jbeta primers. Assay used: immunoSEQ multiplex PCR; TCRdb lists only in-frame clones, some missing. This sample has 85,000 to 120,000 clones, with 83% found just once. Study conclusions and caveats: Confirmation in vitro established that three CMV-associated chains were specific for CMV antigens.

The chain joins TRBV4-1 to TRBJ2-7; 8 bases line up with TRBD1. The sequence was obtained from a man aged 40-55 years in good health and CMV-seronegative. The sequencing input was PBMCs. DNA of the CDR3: TGCGCCAGCAGCGGACGGGACAGGACTTCCTACGAGCAGTACTTC. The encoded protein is CASSGRDRTSYEQYF.